This T cell receptor (beta chain) derives from a study of response to subunit inactivated influenza vaccine. Germline lookup yields CDR1 SGHVS and CDR2 FNYEAQ. V was cut by 7 bases and J by 0 bases, with 13 bases left in between. This CDR3 has 15 amino acids. TCRdb reprocessed the RT-PCR reads via MiXCR and lists one record per CDR3 protein. Of over 400,000 distinct CDR3 sequences listed, 9.5% to 13% are singletons. This sequence was found in a man in his forties or fifties who received an inactivated influenza vaccine. The chain employs TRBV7-6 and TRBJ1-3; D is ambiguous. Specimen: PBMCs from blood, collected more than 35 days after vaccination. CDR3 DNA: TGTGCCAGCACCCGCGGGGTTGGCTCTGGAAACACCATATATTTT. Amino acid sequence: CASTRGVGSGNTIYF.